Listed below are T cell receptor beta chains from one sample, sequenced in a study of blood T cell repertoires in COVID-19. Assay used: immunoSEQ multiplex PCR; TCRdb lists only in-frame clones, some missing. The repertoire holds about 220,000 clones, roughly nine tenths seen once, with 0.55% to 0.75% in the top ten. Sequencing input: peripheral blood. The origin of the receptors is a man aged 35 to 55 with acute or convalescent COVID-19. Both conserved end residues are part of each CDR3. The D gene is left open where the match is weak. Clone size appears in some rows only: once, few, many, or a class for an expanded clone.

v_call,clone_size,j_call,d_call,cdr3_nt,cdr3_aa
TRBV9,NA,TRBJ1-1,NA,TGTGCCAGCAGCGGGTCGGCAGGCATGAACACTGAAGCTTTCTTT,CASSGSAGMNTEAFF
TRBV5-8,NA,TRBJ2-7,TRBD1,TGTGCCAGCAGCTTGGGAACAGGGGGTTTGGACGAGCAGTACTTC,CASSLGTGGLDEQYF
TRBV3-1/TRBV3-2,NA,TRBJ2-7,NA,TGTGCCAGCAGCCAAGATCGAGCAGTAAGGGGCGACGAGCAGTACTTC,CASSQDRAVRGDEQYF
TRBV19,NA,TRBJ2-1,TRBD2,TGTGCCAGTAGTGGACAGGGAAAGCGGGAGGGCCTTTATGAGCAGTTCTTC,CASSGQGKREGLYEQFF
TRBV11-2,NA,TRBJ2-7,TRBD1,TGTGCCAGCAGCTCACCGACAGGGCCTCCTGAGGAGCAGTACTTC,CASSSPTGPPEEQYF
TRBV11-2,few,TRBJ2-1,NA,TGTGCCAGCAGCCCAGGGGTAGAACTCGAGCAGTTCTTC,CASSPGVELEQFF
TRBV14,NA,TRBJ2-7,TRBD1,TGTGCCAGCAGCCTTCAGGGGGTTGCCGAGCAGTACTTC,CASSLQGVAEQYF
TRBV27,NA,TRBJ2-5,NA,TGTGCCAGCAGTCCCATCCCCTCAGACGCGGGTCAAGAGACCCAGTACTTC,CASSPIPSDAGQETQYF
TRBV6-4,few,TRBJ1-1,NA,TGTGCCAGCAGGCCTCAGGGTAACTGGGCGGACACTGAAGCTTTCTTT,CASRPQGNWADTEAFF
TRBV28,NA,TRBJ1-6,NA,TGTGCCAGCAGTTATCAGGGAATCCTACGTTCACCCCTCCACTTT,CASSYQGILRSPLHF
TRBV3-1/TRBV3-2,NA,TRBJ2-2,TRBD2,TGTGCCAGCAGCCAAGATAGCGGGGGGAGAACCGGGGAGCTGTTTTTT,CASSQDSGGRTGELFF
TRBV11-2,NA,TRBJ2-5,TRBD2,TGTGCCAGCAGCTTAGGACCTCCGGGGGGAGGAGGAGAGACCCAGTACTTC,CASSLGPPGGGGETQYF
TRBV6-5,NA,TRBJ1-6,TRBD1,TGTGCCAGCAGTTATCGACAGGGTGTCGCACCCCTCCACTTT,CASSYRQGVAPLHF
TRBV27,few,TRBJ2-1,NA,TGTGCCAGCAGCCCTCCCGCGTTGAGCTCCTACAATGAGCAGTTCTTC,CASSPPALSSYNEQFF
TRBV19,NA,TRBJ1-1,NA,TGTGCCAGTAGTAAGGCGGGTACGAACACTGAAGCTTTCTTT,CASSKAGTNTEAFF
TRBV7-9,NA,TRBJ1-1,NA,TGTGCCAGCAGCTTAAACGGTAACACTGAAGCTTTCTTT,CASSLNGNTEAFF
TRBV6-5,once,TRBJ2-7,TRBD2,TGTGCCAGCAGGGCTAGCGGGAGCGACGAGCAGTACTTC,CASRASGSDEQYF
TRBV19,NA,TRBJ1-1,TRBD1,TGTGCCAGTAGTATTCTTGAGGGGGCGGATGAAGCTTTCTTT,CASSILEGADEAFF
TRBV6-5,NA,TRBJ1-5,NA,TGTGCCAGCAGTTACTCCCGGGTGGGCAATCAGCCCCAGCATTTT,CASSYSRVGNQPQHF
TRBV18,NA,TRBJ2-2,TRBD2,TGTGCCAGCTCACCACCGAATGCGGGGGATACCACCGGGGAGCTGTTTTTT,CASSPPNAGDTTGELFF
TRBV11-2,NA,TRBJ1-1,TRBD1,TGTGCCAGCAGCTTAGGCGGACAGGGACGCACTGAAGCTTTCTTT,CASSLGGQGRTEAFF
TRBV6-6,NA,TRBJ2-6,TRBD1,TGTGCCAGCAGTCTGGTGGGACAGGGACCCTCTGGGGCCAACGTCCTGACTTTC,CASSLVGQGPSGANVLTF
TRBV9,once,TRBJ1-1,NA,TGTGCCAGCAGCGCTGACAGGCAGGGGAACACTGAAGCTTTCTTT,CASSADRQGNTEAFF
TRBV4-3,once,TRBJ2-1,TRBD2,TGCGCCAGCAGCCTGGGGACTAGCGGGAGGGCCAACCATGAGCAGTTCTTC,CASSLGTSGRANHEQFF
TRBV27,once,TRBJ2-5,TRBD2,TGTGCCAGCAGTTTATCGTTCACCCCAACTAGCGGGAGGGCTTTCGAGACCCAGTACTTC,CASSLSFTPTSGRAFETQYF
TRBV7-9,few,TRBJ2-7,TRBD2,TGTGCCAGCAGGCCGGGGAGGGGACCCTACGAGCAGTACTTC,CASRPGRGPYEQYF